This T cell receptor (beta chain) emerged from a study of early T cells in non-severe SARS-CoV-2 infection. On the study more broadly: Bulk RNA taken from unsorted whole blood was sequenced, leaving chains unpaired. Study observations and caveats: A preference for anti-spike CD8 responses marked VDJdb matching, which missed private and CD4 specificities.

In germline, CDR1 is MNHEY, CDR2 SVGEGT. V dropped 6 bases and J dropped 4 bases, with 15 bases sitting between them. CDR3 length equals 14 residues. Individually, cDNA molecules had unique molecular identifiers attached to them. TCRdb processed the 5' RACE reads anew with MiXCR; each CDR3 protein has one entry. Altogether under 60,000 distinct CDR3 sequences are present, just over 8% being singletons, with the ten largest covering 8.5% to 10%. Points on this clonotype: Its antigen is not identified.

V is TRBV6-2 or TRBV6-3 and J is TRBJ1-2; perhaps TRBD1 as D (5 bases). What was sequenced was whole blood. The TCR originated in an adult who was a healthcare worker with PCR-confirmed SARS-CoV-2 infection or an uninfected control (not recorded which). The CDR3 loop reads CASRTPAGLYGYTF. DNA for the CDR3: TGTGCCAGCAGAACCCCTGCGGGGCTCTATGGCTACACCTTC.